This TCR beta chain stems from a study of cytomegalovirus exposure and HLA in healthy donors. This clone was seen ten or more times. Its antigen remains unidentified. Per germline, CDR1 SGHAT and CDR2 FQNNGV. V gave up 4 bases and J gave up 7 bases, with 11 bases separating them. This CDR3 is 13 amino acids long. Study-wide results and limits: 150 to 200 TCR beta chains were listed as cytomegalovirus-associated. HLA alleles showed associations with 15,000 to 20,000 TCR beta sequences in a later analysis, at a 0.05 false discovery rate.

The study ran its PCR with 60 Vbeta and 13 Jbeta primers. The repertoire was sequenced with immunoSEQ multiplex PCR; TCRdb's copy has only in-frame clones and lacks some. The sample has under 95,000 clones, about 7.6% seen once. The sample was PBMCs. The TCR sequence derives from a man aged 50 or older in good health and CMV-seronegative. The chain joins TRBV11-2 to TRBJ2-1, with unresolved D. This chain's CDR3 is CASSYSGWNEQFF. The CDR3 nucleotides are TGTGCCAGCAGCTACTCCGGGTGGAATGAGCAGTTCTTC.